Below, 17 T cell receptor beta chains from the same sample are listed, as sequenced in a study of T cells after yellow fever vaccination (dated by TCRdb to 2018 to 2020). The treatment or condition label here, explained by the study, means: live attenuated yellow fever vaccine strain. Receptor libraries were prepared by 5' RACE. Sequencing used an Illumina HiSeq 2500. The raw public data were reprocessed by TCRdb itself: fastp quality trimming at Q25, MiXCR clonotype calling, in-frame beta chains only. One record per CDR3 amino acid sequence lists the most common genes and DNA. This sample is represented by about 74,000 distinct CDR3 sequences; approximately 7.7% of them were singletons. Around 32% of the sample lies in the top ten. The source material was CD8+ T cells sorted from PBMCs, sampled around 5 days after the first yellow fever vaccination. These receptors all come from a man in his late teens or twenties who received the YFV17D yellow fever vaccine.

The chain employs TRBV6-5 and TRBJ1-1; 8 nucleotides align to TRBD1. The CDR3 consists of 15 residues. The germline gives CDR1 MNHEY, CDR2 SVGAGI. Germline trimming cut 2 bases from V and 4 bases from J; bases unmatched to any gene: 6. The CDR3 DNA follows: TGTGCCAGCAGTTACGGGTCCAGGGGGCTCACTGAAGCTTTCTTT. Its protein product is CASSYGSRGLTEAFF.

There are a few counts of this clonotype. The V gene is TRBV2, the J gene TRBJ2-5, with 9 positions matching TRBD1. The trim removed 10 bases at V and 5 bases at J, leaving 5 bases unmatched. Germline V CDR1 and CDR2: SNHLY, FYNNEI. The CDR3 has 12 residues. This CDR3 reads CATHRGRETQYF. The CDR3 DNA reads as TGTGCCACCCACAGGGGGCGGGAGACCCAGTACTTC.

There are many counts of this clonotype. The CDR3 coding sequence is TGTGCCAGTAGGGGGCAGGAGACCCAGTACTTC. It codes for CASRGQETQYF. The chain joins TRBV2 to TRBJ2-5; 7 bases map to TRBD1. This CDR3 is 11 amino acids long. The V gene end was trimmed by 9 bases and the J gene end by 5 bases; junction bases not matched to a gene: 3. Germline V gene data show CDR1 as SNHLY and CDR2 as FYNNEI.

This clonotype was seen a few times. The chain employs TRBV20-1 and TRBJ2-7; a possible D gene is TRBD2 (6 bases). Germline lookup yields CDR1 DFQATT and CDR2 SNEGSKA (reference sequence). There are 10 residues in the CDR3. V was pared by 8 bases and J by 6 bases, with 11 bases between. Here the CDR3 reads CSMGLFEQYF. CDR3 bases: TGCAGTATGGGACTGTTCGAGCAGTACTTC.

The chain is built from TRBV7-9 and TRBJ2-1; D gene unclear. V shed 4 bases and J shed 8 bases, with 21 bases lying between them. Germline CDR1 is SEHNR and CDR2 is FQNEAQ (reference sequence). The CDR3 is 16 residues long. CDR3 DNA: TGTGCCAGCAGCTCCAACACGGACCAAGGTTGGGATGAGCAGTTCTTC. Encoded protein: CASSSNTDQGWDEQFF.

This clonotype was observed a few times. V gene TRBV29-1 combines with J gene TRBJ2-5, with no clear D. The V and J ends lost 4 bases and 0 bases respectively, with 9 bases between them. CDR3 length: 13 residues. The germline V gene encodes CDR1 SQVTM and CDR2 ANQGSEA. The CDR3 bases are TGCAGCGTTGTCGGTGACAACCAAGAGACCCAGTACTTC. Its translation: CSVVGDNQETQYF.

This clonotype showed up just a few times. The genes are TRBV4-2 and TRBJ1-2; the match to TRBD1 covers 7 bases. V dropped 4 bases and J dropped 4; count of bases not matched to a gene: 12. The length of the CDR3 is 16 residues. CDR1 is LGHNA, CDR2 YNFKEQ, per germline. The CDR3 spells CASSPEEGGAVYGYTF. In DNA form, the CDR3 reads TGTGCCAGCAGCCCCGAAGAAGGGGGCGCAGTCTATGGCTACACCTTC.

This clonotype occurred a few times. The CDR3 here is CASSRGRSSGNTIYF. The CDR3 coding sequence is TGCGCCAGCAGTAGAGGGAGAAGCTCTGGAAACACCATATATTTT. The chain combines TRBV4-3 with TRBJ1-3, with unresolved D. Per germline, CDR1 LGHNA and CDR2 YSLEER. This CDR3 comprises 15 residues. V shed 6 bases and J shed 0 bases, with 12 bases lying between them.

The chain employs TRBV9 and TRBJ1-4, with a possible D match to TRBD1 (5 bases). The V gene lost 2 bases and the J gene lost 0 bases, with 8 bases spanning the gap. The CDR3 is 15 residues long. CDR1 and CDR2 from the germline V gene are SGDLS and YYNGEE. DNA for the CDR3: TGTGCCAGCAGCGTCGGGGGGGCAACTAATGAAAAACTGTTTTTT. Translation: CASSVGGATNEKLFF.

The rearrangement uses TRBV7-3 and TRBJ1-3; D is possibly TRBD1 (6 bases). Germline V gives CDR1 SGHTA, CDR2 FQGTGA. This CDR3 is built from 15 residues. V was cut by 5 bases and J by 4 bases, with 15 bases left in between. The chain's CDR3 is CASSKQGPVGNTIYF. In nucleotides, the CDR3 is TGTGCCAGCAGCAAGCAGGGGCCCGTCGGAAACACCATATATTTT.

This clonotype was observed at least ten times. The CDR3 here is CASTVGGNYNEQFF. The CDR3 DNA reads as TGTGCCAGCACCGTGGGGGGAAACTACAATGAGCAGTTCTTC. The rearrangement links TRBV12-3 or TRBV12-4 to TRBJ2-1; TRBD2 is a possible D gene (6 bases). V was trimmed by 7 bases and J by 3 bases, leaving 13 bases between them. This CDR3 contains 14 residues.

This clonotype was seen repeatedly, ten times or more. The genes are TRBV2 and TRBJ2-1; 9 bases are shared with TRBD1. The CDR3 is 15 amino acids. The V gene's germline CDR1 is SNHLY and CDR2 FYNNEI. V shed 6 bases, J shed 7 bases, and the junction held 10 bases outside the gene matches. In nucleotides, the CDR3 is TGTGCCAGCAGAGAAAAGGGACAGGGTTTAAATGAGCAGTTCTTC. Its translation: CASREKGQGLNEQFF.

This clonotype has at least ten counts. The genes are TRBV4-3 and TRBJ2-3, with 8 bases identical to TRBD2. J lost 0 bases, V lost 1 base, and 3 bases had no gene match. The CDR3 spans 16 residues. Looked up from germline, CDR1 is LGHNA and CDR2 is YSLEER. The CDR3 sequence: CASSQGAGVSTDTQYF. The CDR3 DNA sequence: TGCGCCAGCAGCCAAGGAGCGGGGGTTAGCACAGATACGCAGTATTTT.

The rearrangement joins TRBV7-6 to TRBJ2-3; a weak D match, TRBD2 (6 bases). This CDR3 is 17 amino acids long. V lost 5 bases to trimming and J lost 0 bases, with 18 bases between them. Germline values: CDR1 SGHVS, CDR2 FNYEAQ. CDR3 protein: CASSPGTPGTSTDTQYF. Written as DNA, the CDR3 is TGTGCCAGCAGCCCCGGGACTCCCGGGACTAGCACAGATACGCAGTATTTT. Full variable domain (missing parts from reference TRBV7-6 and TRBJ2-3): GAGVSQSPRYKVTKRGQDVALRCDPISGHVSLYWYRQALGQGPEFLTYFNYEAQQDKSGLPNDRFSAERPEGSISTLTIQRTEQRDSAMYRCASSPGTPGTSTDTQYFGPGTRLTVL.

This clonotype has only a few counts. This sequence joins TRBV6-2 or TRBV6-3 and TRBJ1-5, with 7 bases identical to TRBD1. The V gene end was trimmed by 3 bases and the J gene end by 0 bases; junction bases not matched to a gene: 14. Germline CDR1 and CDR2: MNHEY and SVGEGT. The length of the CDR3 is 19 residues. CDR3 in DNA: TGTGCCAGCAGTTATGACCCCCCCCGCGGACAGGATAGCAATCAGCCCCAGCATTTT. This gives the protein CASSYDPPRGQDSNQPQHF.

Many counts were recorded for this clonotype. This rearrangement joins TRBV11-2 to TRBJ2-5, with 8 nucleotides matching TRBD2. The germline V gene encodes CDR1 SGHAT and CDR2 FQNNGV. This CDR3 is 18 amino acids long. After removal of 0 bases from V and 2 bases from J, the junction contained 11 bases not matched to a gene. CDR3 coding DNA: TGTGCCAGCAGCTTAGAGGGGGTAATAGCGGGGCGTCAAGAGACCCAGTACTTC. This encodes CASSLEGVIAGRQETQYF. Drawing the rest from reference TRBV11-2 and TRBJ2-5, the complete variable domain is EAGVAQSPRYKIIEKRQSVAFWCNPISGHATLYWYQQILGQGPKLLIQFQNNGVVDDSQLPKDRFSAERLKGVDSTLKIQPAKLEDSAVYLCASSLEGVIAGRQETQYFGPGTRLLVL.

This clonotype appeared a few times. V and J are TRBV5-6 and TRBJ2-7; the D gene could be TRBD1 or TRBD2 (6 bases each). Germline V CDR1 and CDR2: SGHDT, YYEEEE. The CDR3 covers 15 residues. Trimming pared 1 base from V and 2 bases from J, leaving 13 bases between. The DNA of the CDR3 is TGTGCCAGCAGCTTGTGGGGGGCCCCCCCCTACGAGCAGTACGTC. Its protein product is CASSLWGAPPYEQYV.